A selection of T cell receptor beta chains follows, all from one sample in a study of OX40 agonist ivuxolimab in advanced cancers. Method: immunoSEQ multiplex PCR; TCRdb's copy keeps in-frame clones and lacks some. The sample lists some 50,000 clones, more than 65% occurring once. The specimen comprised CD4+ or CD8+ T cells sorted from blood, sampled in a trial of the OX40 agonist ivuxolimab. The receptors were gathered from an adult with an advanced solid tumor such as melanoma, head and neck, liver or kidney cancer. CDR3s include the opening cysteine and the closing phenylalanine or tryptophan. D genes are given only for firm matches. Size tells how often a clone was seen (once, few, many) or the class of an expanded clone, and some rows leave it out.

cdr3_nt cdr3_aa j_call d_call clone_size v_call
TGTGCCAGTAGTTCCGCAGGGTCCCCCAACTACGAGCAGTACTTC CASSSAGSPNYEQYF TRBJ2-7 NA NA TRBV19
TGCGCCAGCAGCCAAGGGCGCGGTGGGGGGCCCTACGAGCAGTACTTC CASSQGRGGGPYEQYF TRBJ2-7 NA NA TRBV4-1
TGTGCCAGCAGCTTGGAGACTAGCGGGCGCATGGAGCAGTACTTC CASSLETSGRMEQYF TRBJ2-7 TRBD2 NA TRBV5-4
TGTGCCAGCAGGGACACCTCCCTCTCTAACTATGGCTACACCTTC CASRDTSLSNYGYTF TRBJ1-2 NA NA TRBV6-1
TGCGCCAGCAGCCAAGAGAGTAGGGGCACCGAGCAGTACTTC CASSQESRGTEQYF TRBJ2-7 NA NA TRBV4-1
TGTGCCAGCAGCCCACGGCGCGGCACCGTCACAGATACGCAGTATTTT CASSPRRGTVTDTQYF TRBJ2-3 NA NA TRBV7-6
TGCAGCGTTGAAGGCGTCGGTCCTAGCTCCTACAATGAGCAGTTCTTC CSVEGVGPSSYNEQFF TRBJ2-1 NA NA TRBV29-1
TGTGCCAGCAGTGAAGGACAGGGATTTAATAACTATGGCTACACCTTC CASSEGQGFNNYGYTF TRBJ1-2 TRBD1 NA TRBV2
TGCGCCAGCAGCGAACAGGGCTCCTACGAGCAGTACTTC CASSEQGSYEQYF TRBJ2-7 NA NA TRBV5-1
TGTGCTAGTGGTTTGGTAACAGGGGTCAACACAGATACGCAGTATTTT CASGLVTGVNTDTQYF TRBJ2-3 TRBD1 NA TRBV12-5
TGCGCCAGCAGCTTGGCCGAGGCCGGGGAGCTGTTTTTT CASSLAEAGELFF TRBJ2-2 NA NA TRBV5-1
TGTGCCAGCAGCTTAGGGACAGGGGCTCAACGCGGGGAGCTGTTTTTT CASSLGTGAQRGELFF TRBJ2-2 TRBD1 NA TRBV11-1
TGTGCCAGCTCGTACGAACAGGGGATCTATGGCTACACCTTC CASSYEQGIYGYTF TRBJ1-2 TRBD1 few TRBV18
TGTGCCAGCAGCCCGGGTCCCGAGCGCAATCAGCCCCAGCATTTT CASSPGPERNQPQHF TRBJ1-5 NA NA TRBV7-9
TGTGCCAGCGTCCGAGAGACAGCGGACGAGCAGTACTTC CASVRETADEQYF TRBJ2-7 NA NA TRBV6-1
TGTGCCAGCAGGACCGGGACAGGTTTTTATGGCTACACCTTC CASRTGTGFYGYTF TRBJ1-2 TRBD1 NA TRBV6-5
TGCGCCAGCATTGGCGAACTGGGCACCTTC CASIGELGTF TRBJ1-2 NA few TRBV10-1
TGTGCCAGCAAACACGGGGGCGCAGGTAAGAATTCACCCCTCCACTTT CASKHGGAGKNSPLHF TRBJ1-6 NA NA TRBV28
TGCGCCAGCAGCCCTGAAAGGGGGGATGAGACCCAGTACTTC CASSPERGDETQYF TRBJ2-5 NA NA TRBV5-1
TGTGCCAGCCGTGGGGTAGCGGGAGTTAGGCAAGAGACCCAGTACTTC CASRGVAGVRQETQYF TRBJ2-5 TRBD2 NA TRBV27
TGTGCCAGCAGTTCTGACAGGGTTGGCTACACCTTC CASSSDRVGYTF TRBJ1-2 TRBD1 NA TRBV11-1
TGTGCCAGTAGAAAGAACTTTAACTATGGCTACACCTTC CASRKNFNYGYTF TRBJ1-2 NA once TRBV19
TGCGCCATCAGGGTGGAGGGAGGCTACACCTTC CAIRVEGGYTF TRBJ1-2 NA few TRBV5-1
TGTGCCAGCAGTTACTCTTTAGGGGGTCTGAGGGGCTACACCTTC CASSYSLGGLRGYTF TRBJ1-2 NA NA TRBV6-5